Below, one TCR beta chain is given with its context. The antigen remains unidentified. The timepoints at which blood was sampled were baseline, cycle 4 day 1, and cycle 7 day 1. The data derive from a study of OX40 agonist ivuxolimab in advanced cancers. Regarding the study as a whole: Expanded clones were, on average, more numerous among CD8+ T cells than CD4+.

V gave up 2 bases and J gave up 5 bases, with 10 bases separating them. The CDR3 sequence is 12 residues long. The germline CDR1 and CDR2 sequences are GTSNPN and SVGIG (reference sequence). Only in-frame clones appear in the TCRdb table, and some are missing; sequencing was by immunoSEQ multiplex PCR. Among roughly 40,000 clones, about 87% were seen once, and the ten largest hold approximately 5.9%. The sequencing used CD4+ or CD8+ T cells sorted from blood, collected in a trial of the OX40 agonist ivuxolimab. The chain couples TRBV30 to TRBJ2-7, with D hard to call. The TCR comes from an adult with an advanced solid tumor such as melanoma, head and neck, liver or kidney cancer. CDR3 DNA: TGTGCCTGGAGTCTGGGTACCCACGAGCAGTACTTC. This gives the protein CAWSLGTHEQYF. Filled out from reference TRBV30 and TRBJ2-7, the complete variable domain reads SQTIHQWPATLVQPVGSPLSLECTVEGTSNPNLYWYRQAAGRGLQLLFYSVGIGQISSEVPQNLSASRPQDRQFILSSKKLLLSDSGFYLCAWSLGTHEQYFGPGTRLTVT.